A single sample is the source of the 5 T cell receptor beta chains below, sequenced in a study of Graves' ophthalmopathy and Graves' hyperthyroidism. Transcripts of RNA were the source for amplifying TCR beta CDR3 regions. First-round RT-PCR employed HTBI primers, with a second-round multiplex PCR after it. TCRdb reprocessed the multiplex PCR reads with MiXCR, giving one entry per CDR3 protein. Counted here are about 210,000 distinct CDR3 sequences, around 28% occurring once; the ten biggest clones make up over 7.5%. The sample consisted of peripheral blood. These receptors originate from a man aged 50 to 59 with Graves' ophthalmopathy.

This chain connects TRBV2 to TRBJ2-7; 8 bases are shared with TRBD2. Germline CDR1 SNHLY, CDR2 FYNNEI. The CDR3 is 16 residues long. V shed 0 bases and J 0 bases; nucleotides not matched to a gene: 4. CDR3 nucleotides: TGTGCCAGCAGTGAAGCCGTAGCGGGAAGCTCCTACGAGCAGTACTTC. The encoded protein is CASSEAVAGSSYEQYF.

The sample holds a few counts of this clonotype. V and J are TRBV6-5 and TRBJ2-7; D is unclear. Germline V CDR1 and CDR2: MNHEY, SVGAGI. The CDR3 has 13 residues. V lost 6 bases and J 0 bases, leaving 9 bases between the germline ends. DNA of the CDR3: TGTGCCAGCAGGTGGAGAAGCTCCTACGAGCAGTACTTC. This gives the protein CASRWRSSYEQYF.

This clonotype was found many times. The chain has TRBV5-1 and TRBJ2-7; D call uncertain. Germline V gene data show CDR1 as SGHRS and CDR2 as YFSETQ. V was cut by 7 bases and J by 0 bases, with 11 bases left in between. This CDR3 is 13 amino acids long. CDR3 loop: CASRLVNSYEQYF. CDR3 nucleotide sequence: TGCGCCAGCCGACTGGTGAACTCCTACGAGCAGTACTTC.

In its sample, this clonotype was seen many times. This chain joins TRBV7-9 and TRBJ2-5; D remains unclear. The CDR3 runs 11 residues. Trimming left V 5 bases short and J 4 bases short, with 5 bases between. Germline V CDR1 and CDR2: SEHNR, FQNEAQ (reference sequence). The CDR3 coding sequence is TGTGCCAGCAGCGACCTAGAGACCCAGTACTTC. Protein sequence: CASSDLETQYF. Full variable domain (missing parts from reference TRBV7-9 and TRBJ2-5): DTGVSQNPRHKITKRGQNVTFRCDPISEHNRLYWYRQTLGQGPEFLTYFQNEAQLEKSRLLSDRFSAERPKGSFSTLEIQRTEQGDSAMYLCASSDLETQYFGPGTRLLVL.

This clonotype was recorded at least ten times. V gene TRBV20-1 combines with J gene TRBJ2-5, with TRBD1 as a possible D gene (5 bases). V lost 0 bases to trimming and J lost 5 bases, with 13 bases between them. CDR3 length equals 14 residues. The germline gives CDR1 DFQATT, CDR2 SNEGSKA (reference sequence). CDR3 region: CSARDPGRGETQYF. CDR3 in DNA: TGCAGTGCTAGAGATCCGGGTAGGGGCGAGACCCAGTACTTC.